The rows below give T cell receptor beta chains drawn from one sample of a study of T cell responses to AZD1222 COVID-19 vaccine. The data were produced by immunoSEQ multiplex PCR, yet TCRdb's version contains in-frame clones alone and is incomplete. Of over 65,000 clones detected, about 90% appear once; the ten largest clones hold 6% to 8.5%. The sample was peripheral blood, taken on day 0 of MenACWY control vaccination. The receptors were gathered from an adult in good health. CDR3s include the opening cysteine and the closing phenylalanine or tryptophan. Fields, in order: CDR3 length, V gene, J gene, CDR3 protein.

15	TRBV28	TRBJ1-2	CASSSPVTVYYGYTF
14	TRBV19	TRBJ2-5	CASSRTGVAETQYF
12	TRBV5-5	TRBJ1-2	CASSFGNHGYTF
15	TRBV27	TRBJ2-1	CASSKQGKKYNEQFF
13	TRBV9	TRBJ2-3	CASSVGAADTQYF
17	TRBV9	TRBJ1-3	CASSLNPIRASGNTIYF
15	TRBV6-5	TRBJ1-5	CASSYSIGSNQPQHF
12	TRBV25-1	TRBJ2-1	CASSARLDEQFF
15	TRBV28	TRBJ1-2	CASSPGGGQGYGYTF
14	TRBV6-4	TRBJ1-2	CASSEGQGRYGYTF
15	TRBV29-1	TRBJ2-3	CSVADWTSSTDTQYF
16	TRBV11-3	TRBJ2-1	CASSPRTGTQYNEQFF
13	TRBV11-2	TRBJ2-1	CASSLAGSGHKFF
16	TRBV7-2	TRBJ2-7	CASSSAAQLRGYEQYF
13	TRBV10-3	TRBJ1-1	CAAYREGNTEAFF
13	TRBV19	TRBJ2-3	CASSTGDQGPQYF
15	TRBV6-6	TRBJ2-7	CASSIAGAPGHEQYF
14	TRBV6-2/TRBV6-3	TRBJ2-7	CASSYRGGNYEQYF
17	TRBV6-1	TRBJ2-3	CASSEDEDPAWADTQYF
15	TRBV7-8	TRBJ2-6	CASSKEVSGANVLTF
15	TRBV6-6	TRBJ1-5	CASVLSGGVHQPQHF
14	TRBV7-2	TRBJ1-1	CASSLAGGATEAFF
15	TRBV19	TRBJ2-2	CASSSRQGAVGELFF
15	TRBV6-5	TRBJ2-7	CASNPSSGRWNEQYF
15	TRBV28	TRBJ1-2	CASSSDRAGMGDYTF
14	TRBV6-2/TRBV6-3	TRBJ2-1	CASSDGGPYNEQFF
15	TRBV7-9	TRBJ1-1	CASSPSQGLNTEAFF
14	TRBV24-1	TRBJ2-3	CATSDPAGGDTQYF
12	TRBV27	TRBJ2-5	CASSDIQETQYF
16	TRBV5-1	TRBJ2-1	CASSLGLADEVDEQFF
13	TRBV5-1	TRBJ2-7	CASSRDTSYEQYF
14	TRBV27	TRBJ1-4	CASSSAGLVEKLFF
13	TRBV12-3/TRBV12-4	TRBJ2-1	CASSLRGDNEQFF
13	TRBV27	TRBJ1-1	CASKSKVNTEAFF
15	TRBV10-1	TRBJ1-2	CASSESRTGSAGYTF
12	TRBV28	TRBJ2-7	CASSSYRDEQYF
16	TRBV7-9	TRBJ1-1	CASSTTLGSGNTEAFF
12	TRBV24-1	TRBJ2-7	CATGRKAYEQYF
14	TRBV19	TRBJ1-1	CASSMTGRNTEAFF
14	TRBV7-9	TRBJ1-6	CASSLGGTNSPLHF
16	TRBV27	TRBJ1-2	CASSLSGTGASYGYTF
14	TRBV28	TRBJ1-6	CASRSGSNNSPLHF
14	TRBV10-3	TRBJ1-5	CAISTGDLTQPQHF
14	TRBV6-5	TRBJ2-2	CASSYTETGRELFF
12	TRBV29-1	TRBJ2-1	CSVEGPRGEQFF
15	TRBV27	TRBJ2-7	CASSSKAGGLYEQYF
14	TRBV5-4	TRBJ2-3	CASSLSSTRDTQYF
20	TRBV24-1	TRBJ2-1	CATSDDPGLAGGSSYNEQFF
13	TRBV12-3/TRBV12-4	TRBJ1-3	CASSLGAAYTIYF
15	TRBV4-3	TRBJ2-7	CASSQVAGGQDEQYF
13	TRBV7-9	TRBJ1-2	CASSLRGEYGYTF